Described below is a single TCR beta chain sequence and its context. Primers for the PCR totalled 60 Vbeta and 13 Jbeta. Assay used: immunoSEQ multiplex PCR; TCRdb lists only in-frame clones, some missing. This table has fewer than 70,000 clones, just under 85% appearing once. The data originate from a study of cytomegalovirus exposure and HLA in healthy donors. V was clipped by 5 bases and J by 6 bases; unmatched bases: 8. The germline V gene has CDR1 SGHTA and CDR2 FQGTGA. The CDR3 sequence is 15 residues long. The sequencing sample was made of PBMCs. The clonotype was recovered from a man in his forties in good health and CMV-seronegative. The rearrangement links TRBV7-3 to TRBJ2-2; TRBD2 matches 8 bases. The CDR3 here is CASSPGGGPAGELFF. The CDR3 DNA reads TGTGCCAGCAGCCCCGGGGGGGGCCCCGCCGGGGAGCTGTTTTTT.